The 19 T cell receptor beta chains below all came from one sample that was sequenced in a study of T cell responses to AZD1222 COVID-19 vaccine (dated by TCRdb to the early 2020s). The time point label, as the study defines it: baseline before first vaccination. The protocol used for the library was the immunoSEQ multiplex PCR assay. This is the immuneACCESS table as TCRdb keeps it, with only in-frame sequences that have V and J called. A part of the clones is gone; compared with another copy, unresolved V genes explain less than half, and the rest is unexplained. The sample table shows roughly 100,000 clones, and about 92% are seen once. Jointly, the top ten make up 4% to 5.5% of the sample. Source: peripheral blood, taken on day 0 of AZD1222 vaccination. The receptor source for this set is an adult in good health.

The genes are TRBV19 and TRBJ2-3; D is ambiguous. Germline V gene lookup returns CDR1 LNHDA and CDR2 SQIVND (reference sequence). With 5 bases removed from V and 2 bases from J, the gap between germline ends came to 11 bases. The CDR3 spans 14 residues. The CDR3 nucleotides are TGTGCCAGTAGTCAAGGGATGTTCACAGATACGCAGTATTTT. Its protein product is CASSQGMFTDTQYF.

The genes are TRBV3-1 (or the pseudogene TRBV3-2) and TRBJ2-1; D perhaps matches TRBD1 (6 bases). This CDR3 comprises 12 residues. Germline V gene data show CDR1 as LGHDT and CDR2 as YNNKEL (reference sequence). The V gene lost 5 bases and the J gene lost 9 bases, with 11 bases spanning the gap. This CDR3 reads CASSGTIGEQFF. Written as DNA, the CDR3 is TGTGCCAGCAGCGGGACAATCGGTGAGCAGTTCTTC.

The chain couples TRBV5-4 to TRBJ2-2; D may be TRBD1 (6 bases). Trimming stripped 2 bases from V and 7 bases from J, with 12 bases between. The CDR3 loop spans 14 amino acids. CDR1 SGHNT and CDR2 YYREEE come from the germline V gene (reference sequence). CDR3 sequence reads: CASSFGQGYGELFF. The CDR3 coding sequence is TGTGCCAGCAGCTTCGGGCAGGGGTACGGGGAGCTGTTTTTT.

The J gene is TRBJ1-6, the V gene TRBV9; D is unclear. Germline CDR1 SGDLS, CDR2 YYNGEE. Between the trimmed V and J ends, which lost 0 bases and 0 bases, there was a span of 10 bases. CDR3 length: 17 residues. The CDR3 spells CASSVEPWSSYNSPLHF. CDR3 bases: TGTGCCAGCAGCGTAGAGCCTTGGAGCTCCTATAATTCACCCCTCCACTTT.

The chain has TRBV11-2 and TRBJ2-5, with 8 bases that match TRBD1. Trimming removed 3 bases from V and 7 bases from J; junction bases left unmatched: 10. CDR3 length: 15 residues. Germline-derived CDR1 and CDR2 are SGHAT and FQNNGV. The CDR3, as DNA: TGTGCCAGCAGCTTCGTCGCCCTTACAGGGGGGACCCAGTACTTC. Its protein product is CASSFVALTGGTQYF.

The chain couples TRBV25-1 to TRBJ1-1; D may be TRBD1 (6 bases). V was clipped by 2 bases and J by 1 base, with 8 bases between them. Germline V gene lookup returns CDR1 MGHDK and CDR2 SYGVNS. The CDR3 consists of 14 residues. The CDR3 nucleotides are TGTGCCAGCAGTGAAGGCAGGGGGAACACTGAAGCTTTCTTT. Translating it yields CASSEGRGNTEAFF.

This clone showed up just once. This rearrangement joins TRBV13 to TRBJ1-1; D not certain. The CDR3 covers 14 residues. Germline assignment: CDR1 PRHDT and CDR2 FYEKMQ (reference sequence). V lost 2 bases and J lost 5, with 12 bases in between. CDR3 in DNA: TGTGCCAGCAGCTTATTTTGGAGGCGAACTGAAGCTTTCTTT. It encodes CASSLFWRRTEAFF.

This chain links TRBV23-1 with TRBJ1-1; 7 bases map to TRBD1. TRBV23-1 is assigned to the ORF class and has an uncertain function. The CDR3 has 17 residues. The V and J ends lost 6 bases and 0 bases, in that order; junction bases with no gene match: 13. The CDR3 loop is CASRLTRDRRMNTEAFF. The CDR3, as DNA: TGCGCCAGCAGACTGACCCGGGACAGAAGAATGAACACTGAAGCTTTCTTT.

V is TRBV5-4 and J is TRBJ2-1; TRBD2 matches 8 bases. The J segment lost 7 bases and the V segment lost 5 bases, leaving 5 bases of the junction unmatched. Germline lookup yields CDR1 SGHNT and CDR2 YYREEE (reference sequence). The CDR3 is 13 residues long. The CDR3 DNA is TGTGCCAGCAGGACGGGGGGGCGGAATGAGCAGTTCTTC. Its protein is CASRTGGRNEQFF.

Sample share makes this clone medium-sized (0.01 to 0.1%). This chain links TRBV25-1 with TRBJ2-1; TRBD1 matches 10 bases. Germline CDR1 is MGHDK and CDR2 is SYGVNS. The J segment lost 6 bases and the V segment lost 5 bases, leaving 7 bases of the junction unmatched. CDR3 length: 15 amino acids. The DNA for the CDR3 is TGTGCCAGCAGTAGAGGGACAGGGGATAGCAATGAGCAGTTCTTC. The encoded protein is CASSRGTGDSNEQFF.

The CDR3 spells CASSVGITQGVSPLHF. The CDR3 DNA is TGTGCCAGCAGCGTAGGAATCACACAAGGAGTTTCACCCCTCCACTTT. The chain recombines TRBV9 with TRBJ1-6; D not certain. CDR1 is SGDLS, CDR2 YYNGEE, per germline. Trimming removed 0 bases at V and 9 bases at J, with 16 bases between. The CDR3 is 16 amino acids.

The chain employs TRBV18 and TRBJ1-1, with D possibly matching TRBD1 (5 bases). Per the germline V gene, CDR1 is KGHSH and CDR2 is LQKENI. The CDR3 length is 14 residues. V was shortened by 5 bases and J by 0 bases, with 10 bases between the two germline ends. The CDR3 reads CASSGAAMNTEAFF. CDR3 in DNA: TGTGCCAGCTCAGGGGCAGCGATGAACACTGAAGCTTTCTTT.

V gene TRBV20-1 combines with J gene TRBJ2-7; tentatively, D is TRBD1 (6 bases). The CDR3 has 14 amino acids. V shed 3 bases and J shed 3 bases, with 15 bases lying between them. CDR1 and CDR2 from the germline V gene are DFQATT and SNEGSKA (reference sequence). CDR3 sequence (DNA): TGCAGTGCTAGTCCCCAAGGCAGGGGCTACGAGCAGTACTTC. It encodes CSASPQGRGYEQYF.

The chain joins TRBV7-2 to TRBJ1-5; D is perhaps TRBD1 (5 bases). Trimming shortened V by 3 bases and J by 5 bases, and 11 bases separated the two germline ends. The germline V gene has CDR1 SGHTA and CDR2 FQGNSA. The CDR3 extends over 14 amino acids. The CDR3 sequence: CASSFQGGDQPQHF. CDR3 in DNA: TGTGCCAGCAGCTTCCAGGGAGGGGATCAGCCCCAGCATTTT. The full variable domain, with the rest looked up from reference TRBV7-2 and TRBJ1-5, is GAGVSQSPSNKVTEKGKDVELRCDPISGHTALYWYRQSLGQGLEFLIYFQGNSAPDKSGLPSDRFSAERTGGSVSTLTIQRTQQEDSAVYLCASSFQGGDQPQHFGDGTRLSIL.

The chain uses TRBV5-6 and TRBJ1-4, with D unresolved. The V gene lost 0 bases and the J gene lost 8 bases, with 14 bases spanning the gap. The CDR3 is 15 residues long. Germline CDR1 reads SGHDT; CDR2 reads YYEEEE. Here the CDR3 reads CASSLGTGPREKLFF. The CDR3 region has the DNA TGTGCCAGCAGCTTGGGGACCGGGCCAAGGGAAAAACTGTTTTTT.

The chain uses TRBV2 and TRBJ2-3; D might be TRBD2 (6 bases). V lost 5 bases to trimming and J lost 11 bases, with 23 bases between them. Germline assignment: CDR1 SNHLY and CDR2 FYNNEI. The CDR3 consists of 15 residues. This CDR3 reads CASSLQSAGTLRQYF. In nucleotides, the CDR3 is TGTGCCAGCAGTCTCCAGTCGGCGGGGACCTTAAGGCAGTATTTT.

The genes are TRBV7-9 and TRBJ1-2, with 8 bases fitting TRBD1. Per the germline V gene, CDR1 is SEHNR and CDR2 is FQNEAQ (reference sequence). The CDR3 sequence is 14 residues long. Trimming cost V 7 bases and J 7 bases; bases outside gene matches: 11. The CDR3 protein is CASTTFQGAGGYTF. For the CDR3, the DNA is TGTGCCAGCACGACATTTCAGGGGGCCGGTGGCTACACCTTC.

The chain's CDR3 is CASSHRGGARDEQFF. CDR3 bases: TGTGCCAGCAGCCACCGAGGTGGGGCAAGGGATGAGCAGTTCTTC. The chain uses TRBV11-3 and TRBJ2-1, with D perhaps matching TRBD1 (5 bases). Germline values: CDR1 SGHNT, CDR2 YENEEA. V lost 5 bases to trimming and J lost 8 bases, with 19 bases between them. This CDR3 is 15 amino acids long. Based on the CDR3 plus reference TRBV11-3 and TRBJ2-1, the full variable domain is EAGVVQSPRYKIIEKKQPVAFWCNPISGHNTLYWYLQNLGQGPELLIRYENEEAVDDSQLPKDRFSAERLKGVDSTLKIQPAELGDSAVYLCASSHRGGARDEQFFGPGTRLTVL.

The rearrangement joins TRBV7-8 to TRBJ2-7; TRBD2 might be the D (6 bases). CDR1 and CDR2 (germline): SGHVS, FQNEAQ. This CDR3 contains 15 residues. V was trimmed by 1 base and J by 2 bases, leaving 12 bases between them. The DNA of the CDR3 is TGTGCCAGCAGCTTAGTGGCGGGGTTGGCCTACGAGCAGTACTTC. It encodes CASSLVAGLAYEQYF. The entire variable domain, with the rest obtained from reference TRBV7-8 and TRBJ2-7, is as follows: GAGVSQSPRYKVAKRGQDVALRCDPISGHVSLFWYQQALGQGPEFLTYFQNEAQLDKSGLPSDRFFAERPEGSVSTLKIQRTQQEDSAVYLCASSLVAGLAYEQYFGPGTRLTVT.